Given below is one T cell receptor (beta chain) in context. Its antigen is not known. Both 60 Vbeta primers and 13 Jbeta primers went into the PCR. Profiled with immunoSEQ multiplex PCR; TCRdb holds only in-frame clones, not every one. The sample shows 70,000 to 80,000 clones, 82% of them seen only once. This sample is drawn from a study of cytomegalovirus exposure and HLA in healthy donors. Per the germline V gene, CDR1 is SGHRS and CDR2 is YFSETQ. This CDR3 comprises 15 residues. Unmatched junction bases numbered 2, after V lost 0 bases and J lost 4 bases. Study-level findings and limits: Some segments of the V type, notably TRBV6-2 and TRBV6-3, were excluded as indistinguishable.

This chain links TRBV5-1 with TRBJ2-5, with TRBD2 identical over 11 bases. This receptor was taken from a man aged 18 to 30 in good health and CMV-seronegative. The sequenced sample was PBMCs. CDR3 coding DNA: TGCGCCAGCAGCTTGGAGCTAGCGGGGGGAGAGACCCAGTACTTC. Protein product: CASSLELAGGETQYF.